This entry lists 17 T cell receptor beta chains sequenced from one sample in a study of blood T cells in healthy people across ages. A J-beta primer mix and a sample-barcoded 5' primer were used in a second PCR of roughly 7 to 12 cycles. From the 5' RACE reads, TCRdb called clonotypes with MiXCR, one entry per CDR3 protein. Among over 1,500,000 distinct CDR3 sequences, less than 50% were seen once, and the ten largest hold more than 2%. The sample comprised blood. Receptors originate from a woman aged 40-49 years in good health.

This clonotype came up a few times. The rearrangement links TRBV27 to TRBJ2-7; D gene ambiguous. V shed 5 bases and J shed 3 bases, with 14 bases lying between them. The CDR3 covers 14 residues. Germline-derived CDR1 and CDR2 are MNHEY and SMNVEV (reference sequence). The chain's CDR3 is CASSTYSVGYEQYF. The CDR3 DNA sequence: TGTGCCAGCAGTACGTACAGTGTTGGCTACGAGCAGTACTTC.

V and J are TRBV7-6 and TRBJ2-1; TRBD2 aligns across 8 bases. The CDR3 has 16 residues. Per the germline V gene, CDR1 is SGHVS and CDR2 is FNYEAQ. V gave up 5 bases and J gave up 4 bases; unmatched junction bases: 10. The CDR3 DNA is TGTGCCAGCAGCGCAGGCCGGGAGGGGGGGTACAATGAGCAGTTCTTC. Its protein is CASSAGREGGYNEQFF.

In its sample, this clonotype was seen a few times. The chain uses TRBV28 and TRBJ2-3, with D tentatively TRBD2 (7 bases). The germline V and J ends were trimmed by 10 bases and 6 bases, with 23 bases remaining between them. CDR3 length: 15 residues. Germline V gene data show CDR1 as MDHEN and CDR2 as SYDVKM. The CDR3 region is CATERGGGGGDTQYF. In DNA form, the CDR3 reads TGTGCCACCGAACGAGGGGGGGGAGGTGGTGATACGCAGTATTTT.

CDR3 bases: TGCGCCAGCAGCCAAGTAGCAGGAGCCACAGATACGCAGTATTTT. Encoded protein: CASSQVAGATDTQYF. This chain joins TRBV4-3 and TRBJ2-3; D ambiguous. The CDR3 sequence is 15 residues long. Trimming took 1 base from V and 2 from J, leaving 10 bases between them. From germline, CDR1 is LGHNA and CDR2 YSLEER.

J is TRBJ2-3 and V is TRBV9; D possibly corresponds to TRBD1 (6 bases). This CDR3 spans 15 amino acids. V lost 3 bases and J lost 2, with 13 bases in between. The germline V gene has CDR1 SGDLS and CDR2 YYNGEE. The CDR3 DNA follows: TGTGCCAGCAGCGGCCGGGACACCTACACAGATACGCAGTATTTT. Protein sequence: CASSGRDTYTDTQYF.

V and J are TRBV28 and TRBJ1-2; D is perhaps TRBD1 (5 bases). The ends were cut back, 6 bases at V and 6 bases at J, with 23 bases in the middle. The CDR3 spans 16 residues. Germline V gives CDR1 MDHEN, CDR2 SYDVKM. The CDR3 DNA reads as TGTGCCAGCAGCCCCCACTCCCGGCGGGACGTAGATGGCTACACCTTC. Translated: CASSPHSRRDVDGYTF.

The V call is TRBV7-2, the J call TRBJ2-1; TRBD2 matches 7 bases. The CDR3 sequence is 15 residues long. V shed 0 bases and J 13 bases; nucleotides not matched to a gene: 12. From germline, CDR1 is SGHTA and CDR2 FQGNSA. The CDR3 nucleotides read TGTGCCAGCAGCTTAGCGGGAGGGTTTCAAGAGACCCAGTTCTTC. Protein sequence: CASSLAGGFQETQFF.

The gene calls are TRBV20-1 and TRBJ2-5; TRBD2 matches 7 bases. The germline V gene has CDR1 DFQATT and CDR2 SNEGSKA (reference sequence). The CDR3 runs to 13 residues. Trimming cost V 6 bases and J 2 bases; bases outside gene matches: 6. CDR3 DNA: TGCAGTGCCGGACTAGATTCTCAAGAGACCCAGTACTTC. Residues: CSAGLDSQETQYF.

This chain connects TRBV6-4 to TRBJ2-7; D not certain. Germline CDR1 reads MRHNA; CDR2 reads SNTAGT. Trimming removed 0 bases at V and 5 bases at J, with 11 bases between. This CDR3 comprises 14 residues. The CDR3 here is CASSDSRLIDEQYF. The CDR3, as DNA: TGTGCCAGCAGTGACTCGAGACTGATTGACGAGCAGTACTTC.

The rearrangement links TRBV7-2 to TRBJ2-3; 7 bases line up with TRBD1. V was clipped by 5 bases and J by 3 bases; unmatched bases: 8. CDR1 and CDR2 (germline): SGHTA, FQGNSA. The CDR3 length is 15 residues. This CDR3 reads CASSALGGATDTQYF. The CDR3 DNA sequence: TGTGCCAGCAGCGCCCTAGGGGGCGCGACAGATACGCAGTATTTT.

This clonotype was seen only once. The CDR3 here is CASSPPRDSPIYTF. The DNA of the CDR3 is TGTGCCAGCAGTCCTCCCCGGGACAGCCCAATCTACACCTTC. The chain uses TRBV7-9 and TRBJ1-2; the match to TRBD1 covers 7 bases. Germline V CDR1 and CDR2: SEHNR, FQNEAQ (reference sequence). The CDR3 is 14 amino acids. V gave up 6 bases and J gave up 10 bases; unmatched junction bases: 14.

The chain has TRBV3-1 and TRBJ2-5, with TRBD2 matching 7 bases. V lost 2 bases and J lost 3; bases outside the gene matches: 12. CDR3 size: 17 residues. The germline CDR1 and CDR2 sequences are LGHDT and YNNKEL (reference sequence). The CDR3 coding sequence is TGTGCCAGCAGCCAATCGCCCAGCGTGGGGGGGAAAGAGACCCAGTACTTC. Translating gives CASSQSPSVGGKETQYF.

The chain recombines TRBV29-1 with TRBJ2-1; TRBD2 might be the D (6 bases). Trimming stripped 3 bases from V and 8 bases from J, with 14 bases between. This CDR3 has 13 residues. Germline lookup yields CDR1 SQVTM and CDR2 ANQGSEA. CDR3 coding DNA: TGCAGCGTTGATCGGGGGTTCGGCGATGAGCAGTTCTTC. It yields the protein CSVDRGFGDEQFF.

There are a few counts of this clonotype. The V gene is TRBV4-3, the J gene TRBJ2-1; 8 nucleotides line up with TRBD2. V was clipped by 2 bases and J by 0 bases; unmatched bases: 6. Germline V gives CDR1 LGHNA, CDR2 YSLEER. This CDR3 has 17 amino acids. CDR3 DNA sequence: TGCGCCAGCAGCCAATCCGTAGCGGGAAGCTCCTACAATGAGCAGTTCTTC. It codes for CASSQSVAGSSYNEQFF.

The V gene is TRBV7-2, the J gene TRBJ2-1; tentatively, D is TRBD1 or TRBD2 (6 bases each). V gave up 3 bases and J gave up 9 bases, with 15 bases separating them. Germline lookup yields CDR1 SGHTA and CDR2 FQGNSA. The CDR3 is made up of 14 amino acids. The CDR3 DNA reads TGTGCCAGCAGCTTTAACAGGGAGGTGATTGAGCAGTTCTTC. Translated, it gives CASSFNREVIEQFF.

Only a few counts were recorded for this clonotype. The genes are TRBV7-9 and TRBJ2-1, with 7 nucleotides matching TRBD2. The CDR3 has 17 amino acids. Germline trimming cut 4 bases from V and 0 bases from J; bases unmatched to any gene: 9. Germline V gene data show CDR1 as SEHNR and CDR2 as FQNEAQ (reference sequence). The CDR3 nucleotides are TGTGCCAGCAGCTCGTCTCTAGCGGAGAGCTCCTACAATGAGCAGTTCTTC. Translation: CASSSSLAESSYNEQFF.

The rearrangement uses TRBV6-5 and TRBJ2-1; tentative D call: TRBD2 (5 bases). Germline assignment: CDR1 MNHEY and CDR2 SVGAGI. The CDR3 is 15 amino acids. V lost 6 bases, J lost 6 bases, and 18 bases lay in between. The CDR3 loop is CASSGGYGRANEQFF. In DNA form, the CDR3 reads TGTGCCAGCAGCGGAGGTTATGGTAGGGCCAATGAGCAGTTCTTC.